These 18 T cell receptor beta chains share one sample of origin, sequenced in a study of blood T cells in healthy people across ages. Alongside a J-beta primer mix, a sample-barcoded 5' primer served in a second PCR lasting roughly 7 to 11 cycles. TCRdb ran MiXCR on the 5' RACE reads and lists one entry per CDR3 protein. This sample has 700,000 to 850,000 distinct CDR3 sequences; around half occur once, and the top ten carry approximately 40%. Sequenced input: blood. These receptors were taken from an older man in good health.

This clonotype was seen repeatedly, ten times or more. CDR3 in amino acids: CASSVQTGGSRDGYTF. CDR3 nucleotide sequence: TGTGCCAGCAGTGTTCAGACAGGGGGCAGCAGGGATGGCTACACCTTC. The chain links TRBV25-1 to TRBJ1-2, with 10 bases that match TRBD1. V was clipped by 4 bases and J by 6 bases; unmatched bases: 11. From germline, CDR1 is MGHDK and CDR2 SYGVNS. CDR3 length: 16 amino acids.

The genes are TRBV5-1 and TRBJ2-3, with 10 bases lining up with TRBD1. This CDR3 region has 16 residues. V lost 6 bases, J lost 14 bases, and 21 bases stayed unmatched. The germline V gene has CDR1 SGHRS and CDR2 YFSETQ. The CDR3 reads CASTRDRGLGHRYAYF. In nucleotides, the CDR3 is TGCGCCAGCACCCGGGACAGGGGCCTAGGGCACAGATACGCGTATTTT.

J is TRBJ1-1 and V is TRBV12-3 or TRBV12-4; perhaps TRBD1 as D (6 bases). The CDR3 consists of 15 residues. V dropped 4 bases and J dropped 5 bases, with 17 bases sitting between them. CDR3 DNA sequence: TGTGCCAGCAGTTGCTCAGGGGCAGGCCTGACTGAAGCTTTCTTT. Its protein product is CASSCSGAGLTEAFF.

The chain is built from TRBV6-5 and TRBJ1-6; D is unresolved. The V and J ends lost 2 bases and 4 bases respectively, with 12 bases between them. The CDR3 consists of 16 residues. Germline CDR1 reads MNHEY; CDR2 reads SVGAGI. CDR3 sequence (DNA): TGTGCCAGCAGTTACGGTAGAGCCCAATATAATTCACCCCTCCACTTT. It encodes CASSYGRAQYNSPLHF.

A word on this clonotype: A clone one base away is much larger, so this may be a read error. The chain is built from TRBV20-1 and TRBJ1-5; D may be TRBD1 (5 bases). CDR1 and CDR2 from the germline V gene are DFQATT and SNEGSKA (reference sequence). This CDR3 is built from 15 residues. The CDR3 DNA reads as TGCAGTACTAGAGTCGTAAGGGGAGGGAATCAGCCCCAGCATTTT. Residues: CSTRVVRGGNQPQHF.

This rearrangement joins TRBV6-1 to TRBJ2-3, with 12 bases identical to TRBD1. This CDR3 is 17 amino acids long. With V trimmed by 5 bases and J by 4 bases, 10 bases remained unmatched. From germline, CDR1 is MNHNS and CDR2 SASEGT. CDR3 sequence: CASSRGQGASRSDTQYF. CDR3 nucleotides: TGTGCCAGCAGTAGGGGACAGGGGGCAAGTCGATCAGATACGCAGTATTTT.

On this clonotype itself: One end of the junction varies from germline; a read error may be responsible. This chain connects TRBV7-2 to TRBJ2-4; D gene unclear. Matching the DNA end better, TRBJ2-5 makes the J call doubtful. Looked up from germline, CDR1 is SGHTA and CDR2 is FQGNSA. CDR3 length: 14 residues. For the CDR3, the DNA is TGTGCCGGCAGCTTAGCACGGGTTCAAGAGACCCAGTACTTC. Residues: CAGSLARVQETQYF.

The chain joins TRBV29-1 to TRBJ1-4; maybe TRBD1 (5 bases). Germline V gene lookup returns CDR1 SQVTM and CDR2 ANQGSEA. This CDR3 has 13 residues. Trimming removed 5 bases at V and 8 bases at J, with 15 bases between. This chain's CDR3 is CSVLSGGSEKLFF. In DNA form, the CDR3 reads TGCAGCGTTCTCTCGGGGGGGAGCGAAAAACTGTTTTTT. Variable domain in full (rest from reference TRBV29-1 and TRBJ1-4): SAVISQKPSRDICQRGTSLTIQCQVDSQVTMMFWYRQQPGQSLTLIATANQGSEATYESGFVIDKFPISRPNLTFSTLTVSNMSPEDSSIYLCSVLSGGSEKLFFGSGTQLSVL.

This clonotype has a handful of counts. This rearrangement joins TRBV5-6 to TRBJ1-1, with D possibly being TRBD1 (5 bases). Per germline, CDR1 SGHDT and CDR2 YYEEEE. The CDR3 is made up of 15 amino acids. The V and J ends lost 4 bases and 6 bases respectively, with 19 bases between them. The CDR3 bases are TGTGCCAGCAGCGTGCTGGACACTCTGCGTCCTGAAGCTTTCTTT. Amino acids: CASSVLDTLRPEAFF. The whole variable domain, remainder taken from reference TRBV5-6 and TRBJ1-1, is DAGVTQSPTHLIKTRGQQVTLRCSPKSGHDTVSWYQQALGQGPQFIFQYYEEEERQRGNFPDRFSGHQFPNYSSELNVNALLLGDSALYLCASSVLDTLRPEAFFGQGTRLTVV.

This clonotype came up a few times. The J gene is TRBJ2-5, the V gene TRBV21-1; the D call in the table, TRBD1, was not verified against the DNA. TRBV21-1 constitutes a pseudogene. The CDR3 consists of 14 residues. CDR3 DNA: TGTGCCAGCAGCAAAGAAAACAGGTCCGGGCAGCAGTACTTC. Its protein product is CASSKENRSGQQYF.

The CDR3 sequence: CSARANTGTGWIEQYF. The DNA for the CDR3 is TGCAGTGCTAGAGCGAACACCGGGACAGGGTGGATCGAGCAGTACTTC. This rearrangement joins TRBV20-1 to TRBJ2-7; 9 bases agree with TRBD1. The germline gives CDR1 DFQATT, CDR2 SNEGSKA (reference sequence). This CDR3 region has 16 residues. J lost 6 bases, V lost 1 base, and 13 bases had no gene match.

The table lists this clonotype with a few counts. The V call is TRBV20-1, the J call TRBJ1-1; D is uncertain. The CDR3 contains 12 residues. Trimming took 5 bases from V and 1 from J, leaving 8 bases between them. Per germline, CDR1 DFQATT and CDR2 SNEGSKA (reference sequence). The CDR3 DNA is TGCAGTGCTCGCCCGGGGAACACTGAAGCTTTCTTT. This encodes CSARPGNTEAFF.

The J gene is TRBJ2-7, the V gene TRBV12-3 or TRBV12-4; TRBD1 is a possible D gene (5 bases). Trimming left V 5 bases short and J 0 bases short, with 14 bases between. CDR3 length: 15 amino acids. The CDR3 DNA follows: TGTGCCAGCAGTCAAGGGGCTTGGAGCTCCTACGAGCAGTACTTC. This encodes CASSQGAWSSYEQYF.

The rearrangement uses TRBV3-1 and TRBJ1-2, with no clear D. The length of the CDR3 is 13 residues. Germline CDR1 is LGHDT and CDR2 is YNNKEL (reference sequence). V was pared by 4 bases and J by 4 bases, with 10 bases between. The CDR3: CASSPSRSYGYTF. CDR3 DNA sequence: TGTGCCAGCAGCCCTTCGCGAAGCTATGGCTACACCTTC.

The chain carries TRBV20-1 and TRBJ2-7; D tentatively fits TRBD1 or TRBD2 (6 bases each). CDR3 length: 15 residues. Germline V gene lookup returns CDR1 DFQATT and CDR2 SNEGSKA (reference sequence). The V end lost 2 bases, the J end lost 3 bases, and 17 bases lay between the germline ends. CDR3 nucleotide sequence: TGCAGTGCTAGAAATCGACGGGGGCTTAACTACGAGCAGTACTTC. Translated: CSARNRRGLNYEQYF.

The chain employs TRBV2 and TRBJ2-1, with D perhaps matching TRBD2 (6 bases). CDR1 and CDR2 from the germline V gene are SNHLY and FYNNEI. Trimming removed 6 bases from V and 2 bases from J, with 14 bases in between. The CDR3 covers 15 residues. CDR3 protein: CASSNRGSAYNEQFF. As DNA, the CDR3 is TGTGCCAGCAGCAATCGGGGGAGCGCCTACAATGAGCAGTTCTTC.

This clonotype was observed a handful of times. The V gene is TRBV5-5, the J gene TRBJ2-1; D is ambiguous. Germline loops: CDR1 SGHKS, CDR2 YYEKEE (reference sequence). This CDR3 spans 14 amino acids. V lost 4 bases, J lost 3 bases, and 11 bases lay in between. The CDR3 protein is CASSQPPLYNEQFF. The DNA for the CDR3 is TGTGCCAGCAGCCAGCCCCCACTCTACAATGAGCAGTTCTTC.

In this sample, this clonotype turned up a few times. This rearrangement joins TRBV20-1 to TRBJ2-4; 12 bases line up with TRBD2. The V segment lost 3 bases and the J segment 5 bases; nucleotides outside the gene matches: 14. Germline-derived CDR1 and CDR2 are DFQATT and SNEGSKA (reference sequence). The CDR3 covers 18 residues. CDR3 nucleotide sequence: TGCAGTGCTAGTCGGCTAGCGGGAGGGCCGGGGGTGGAAAACATTCAGTACTTC. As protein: CSASRLAGGPGVENIQYF.